This T cell receptor (beta chain) was captured in a study of sequential checkpoint blockade in melanoma. Study background: TCRbeta immunosequencing was performed on DNA from 91 pretreatment melanoma tumor samples. Findings and caveats of the study: Rising tumor T-cell fraction and clonality meant about 30 times likelier benefit. Response in arm A was associated with pretreatment TIL clonality.

Sample treatment: randomized to nivolumab then ipilimumab (arm A) or the reverse (arm B). DNA-damaging chemotherapy had not been given to any patient beforehand. Assay used: immunoSEQ multiplex PCR; TCRdb lists only in-frame clones, some missing. This sample has fewer than 4,500 clones, with approximately 23% found just once. To note about this clone: Its cognate antigen is unknown.

Losses at the gene ends were 4 bases for V and 4 bases for J; bases not matched to a gene: 6. This CDR3 is 15 amino acids long. CDR1 is SGHRS and CDR2 is YFSETQ in the germline V gene. The sequence was collected from a human donor with melanoma. The specimen comprised tumor tissue (inferred from file names), sampled from a patient given nivolumab and ipilimumab in sequence. The rearrangement links TRBV5-1 to TRBJ1-2; 11 bases fit TRBD1. The CDR3 bases are TGCGCCAGCAGCACCGGACAGGGGGCGCTCTATGGCTACACCTTC. Residues: CASSTGQGALYGYTF. Combining the CDR3 with reference TRBV5-1 and TRBJ1-2 gives the whole variable domain KAGVTQTPRYLIKTRGQQVTLSCSPISGHRSVSWYQQTPGQGLQFLFEYFSETQRNKGNFPGRFSGRQFSNSRSEMNVSTLELGDSALYLCASSTGQGALYGYTFGSGTRLTVV.